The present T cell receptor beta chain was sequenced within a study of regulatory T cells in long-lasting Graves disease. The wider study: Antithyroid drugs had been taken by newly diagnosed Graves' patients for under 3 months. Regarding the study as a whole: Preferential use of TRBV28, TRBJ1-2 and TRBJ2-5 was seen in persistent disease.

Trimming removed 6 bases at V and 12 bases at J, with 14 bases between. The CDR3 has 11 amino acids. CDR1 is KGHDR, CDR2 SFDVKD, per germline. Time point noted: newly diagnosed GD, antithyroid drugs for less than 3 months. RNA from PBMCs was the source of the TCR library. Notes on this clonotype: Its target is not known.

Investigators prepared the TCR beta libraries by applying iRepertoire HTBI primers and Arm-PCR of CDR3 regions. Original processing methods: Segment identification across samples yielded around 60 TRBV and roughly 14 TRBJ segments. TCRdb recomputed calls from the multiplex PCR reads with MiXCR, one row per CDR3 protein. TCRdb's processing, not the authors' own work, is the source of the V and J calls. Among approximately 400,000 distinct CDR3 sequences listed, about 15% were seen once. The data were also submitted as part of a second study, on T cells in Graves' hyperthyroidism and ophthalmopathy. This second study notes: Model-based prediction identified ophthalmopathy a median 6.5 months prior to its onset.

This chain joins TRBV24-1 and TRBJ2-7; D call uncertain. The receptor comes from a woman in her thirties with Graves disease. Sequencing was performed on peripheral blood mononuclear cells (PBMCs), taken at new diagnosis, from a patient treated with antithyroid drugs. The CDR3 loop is CATSRSQSWYF. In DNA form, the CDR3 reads TGTGCCACCAGTCGGTCGCAGAGTTGGTACTTC.